Below, one TCR beta chain is given with its context. Its cognate antigen has yet to be identified. No base qualities exist here, and no much larger clone lies one base off it. The data are from a study of glioma-infiltrating T cells after dendritic cell vaccination listed by TCRdb under 2016. Some background on the complete study: Of the approximately 15 glioblastoma patients in the cohort, all drawn from Phase I and II dendritic cell vaccination trials, 9 were newly diagnosed and 6 had recurrent disease. The vaccine was prepared from monocyte-derived dendritic cells that were cultured for approximately seven days with IL-4 and GM-CSF and then pulsed overnight with autologous tumor lysate. In glioblastoma patients vaccinated with dendritic cells, deep sequencing of TCR beta CDR3 regions served to measure tumor-infiltrating lymphocyte content and to compare repertoires between tumor and blood. Between the early 2000s and the early 2010s, patients were given autologous tumor lysate-pulsed dendritic cell vaccination. Each patient was given three intradermal dendritic cell vaccine injections, spaced two weeks apart, in the arm below the axilla. Survival after dendritic cell vaccination was correlated with TCR sequencing metrics such as TIL content and the overlap between tumor and blood repertoires.

The germline V gene gives CDR1 as ENHRY and CDR2 as SYGVKD. The CDR3 numbers 13 residues from cysteine through phenylalanine. Only the CDR3 DNA stays, 39 bases, in frame from base 1. A distance of 14 bases separates the germline ends of V and J, which lose 4 bases and 7 bases respectively. TCRB CDR3 regions were amplified from 1.5 to 2 ug genomic DNA, or all available DNA if less, using the immunoSEQ assay. The multiplex PCR relied on 60 forward primers for TCR V beta segments and 13 reverse primers for J beta segments. To estimate the number of reads per starting template, synthetic control templates were added to each sample at limiting dilution. The Illumina HiSeq System generated sequencing reads of 87 bp. Turning to the authors' computational methods: PCR and sequencing errors were removed by a nearest neighbor algorithm that merged closely related sequences. TCR overlap was measured as the percentage of unique tumor TCR beta sequences that were also present in the peripheral blood of the same patient. The source is immuneACCESS, and TCRdb retained only in-frame sequences with V and J called. Part of the clones is not carried over; for the studies checked, unresolved V genes explain less than half of this, and the remainder is unexplained. The DNA was the basis for D and trimming; V, J and clone size are from that table. For this sample there are some 99,000 clones; around 80% appear just once. Roughly 5.5% of the sample is taken by the ten largest.

Broad study findings and their caveats: The cohort was small and heterogeneous, with few patients having full blood and tumor sets and even fewer initial-recurrent tumor pairs. Higher estimated pretreatment TIL content predicted longer time to progression and overall survival after dendritic cell vaccination. The response model built on TCR overlap across three groups was characterized as speculative, with prospective validation still needed. No direct relationship between TCR clonality and survival was found, suggesting a diverse polyclonal response may matter.

This specimen's time point label, per the study, means: after dendritic cell vaccination, including at tumor progression/relapse. Patients were selected for having adequate residual fresh-frozen tumor tissue and more than two years of available survival data. Although molecular status otherwise differed among the glioblastoma patients, no patient had an isocitrate dehydrogenase mutation. PBMC were collected before vaccination, two weeks after the third vaccination, and at tumor progression if tumor progression occurred. The Qiagen DNeasy Blood extraction Kit was used for extraction of genomic DNA. This clonotype was sampled from a human donor with glioblastoma. The material was blood, obtained after dendritic cell vaccination. The rearranged chain carries TRBV10-3 and TRBJ2-7, and possibly TRBD1, on 6 matching bases. The nucleotide sequence reads TGTGCCATCAGTGGTCAGGGGTTGGGGGAGCAGTACTTC. Protein translation: CAISGQGLGEQYF.